This T cell receptor beta chain appears in the sequencing data of a study of blood T cell repertoires in COVID-19. Study background: Samples came from the United States, Italy and Spain, spanning acute and convalescent COVID-19. Sample material is recorded as cDNA or gDNA derived from T cells, B-cell-depleted T cells, or PBMCs.

The CDR3 length is 14 residues. Trimming removed 2 bases from V and 0 bases from J, with 7 bases in between. Germline V CDR1 and CDR2: KGHSH, LQKENI. In the original analysis: Reference gene primer amplification in the assay estimated nucleated cell counts. Method: immunoSEQ multiplex PCR; TCRdb's copy keeps in-frame clones and lacks some. V, J and clone size were drawn from that table, and D and trimming were deduced from the DNA. Of about 68,000 clones listed, approximately 86% are singletons. The rearrangement joins TRBV18 to TRBJ1-1; D not certain. Sequencing input: peripheral blood. This clonotype originated in a woman in her sixties with acute or convalescent COVID-19. The CDR3 reads CASSPSGLNTEAFF. The CDR3 DNA reads as TGTGCCAGCTCACCATCAGGATTGAACACTGAAGCTTTCTTT.